This T cell receptor beta chain was captured by sequencing in a study of persistence of HIV-infected CD4 T cells. General study findings and limits: CMV- and Gag-responding cells had lower TCRbeta richness than CD3/CD28-responding cells.

V lost 5 bases, J lost 13 bases, and 6 bases stayed unmatched. The CDR3 spans 12 residues. The germline CDR1 and CDR2 sequences are SGHTA and FQGTGA. The immunoSEQ assay was version 4, run in survey mode. Clones were sequenced by immunoSEQ multiplex PCR, and TCRdb holds only the in-frame ones, with some missing. The repertoire holds about 40,000 clones, with about 84% as singletons. Comments on this clone: Its antigen is unidentified.

Cells were stimulated with overlapping HIV-1 Gag 15-mer peptides. CD40L/CD69 double-negative CD45RO-high memory CD4+ T cells were collected. This chain connects TRBV7-3 to TRBJ2-2; 8 bases match TRBD1. The receptor comes from an adult man with HIV who was CMV-seropositive. The sample consisted of CD4+ T cells sorted from PBMCs after roughly 18-hour stimulation, taken from a patient who received antiretroviral therapy. The CDR3 region has the DNA TGTGCCAGCAGCGAAGGACAGGGCGTGCTGTTTTTT. Protein sequence: CASSEGQGVLFF.